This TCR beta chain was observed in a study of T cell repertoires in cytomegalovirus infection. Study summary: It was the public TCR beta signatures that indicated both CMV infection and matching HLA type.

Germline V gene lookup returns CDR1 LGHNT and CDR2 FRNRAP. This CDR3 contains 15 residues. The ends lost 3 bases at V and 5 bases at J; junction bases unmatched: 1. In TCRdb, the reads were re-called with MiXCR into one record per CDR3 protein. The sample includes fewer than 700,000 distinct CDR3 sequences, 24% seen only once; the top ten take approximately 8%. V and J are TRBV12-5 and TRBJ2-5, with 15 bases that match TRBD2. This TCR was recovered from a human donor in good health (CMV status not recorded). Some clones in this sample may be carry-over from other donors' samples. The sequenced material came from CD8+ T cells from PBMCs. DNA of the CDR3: TGTGCTAGTGGTTTTGGACTAGCGGGGGGGGAGACCCAGTACTTC. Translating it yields CASGFGLAGGETQYF.